This TCR beta chain was captured by sequencing in a study of blood T cell repertoires in COVID-19 (dated by TCRdb to about 2020). For context, the study as a whole: Collaborator samples came from the United States, Italy and Spain and covered acute and convalescent phases of COVID-19. The prospective study material was composed of cDNA or gDNA derived from T cells, B-cell-depleted T cells, or PBMCs. Subjects who had been exposed to COVID-19, were actively infected with it, or had recovered from it provided the deeply sampled blood TCRbeta repertoires that made up the dataset. The repertoires were released in a freely available public database intended as a resource for research on the immune response to SARS-CoV-2. The samples were drawn from two sources: the first 160 participants of the ongoing ImmuneRACE study, and over 1,000 subjects contributed by 6 global collaborators. The sample metadata nearly always contained a de-identified subject ID, COVID-19 status, age in years and sex. Where available, HLA class I and class II types were obtained from metadata supplied by the sample provider rather than from assay-based typing. Findings and caveats that apply to the study as a whole: How much clinical and demographic metadata was included differed by source and by participant, and the metadata was provided uncurated.

In regard to this clone: Its antigen is unknown. No base-level quality is on record; no much larger clone is a single base apart.

Participants in the prospective study were enrolled through a virtual design, were aged roughly 18 to 100 years, and lived in about two dozen United States geographic areas. In the prospective study, cohorts were assigned on the basis of participant-reported clinical history obtained from a screening survey and a study questionnaire. Recovered participants in ImmuneRACE Cohort 3 were defined by two consecutive negative NP/OP PCR tests, clearance by a healthcare professional, or resolution of symptoms. Mobile phlebotomists in the prospective study collected whole blood, serum and a nasopharyngeal or oropharyngeal swab from every participant. Over a roughly two-month period, participants in the prospective study had the option of providing additional blood draws and questionnaires. Before DNA extraction, prospective study blood samples were shipped either frozen or at room temperature. TCRbeta CDR3 regions were amplified from genomic DNA using the immunoSEQ Assay, a bias-controlled multiplex PCR. As for the authors' bioinformatics: Within the assay, amplification of reference gene primers was used to estimate how many nucleated cells each sample contained. To quantify the absolute abundance of each unique TCRbeta CDR3 rearrangement, sequence reads were collapsed and filtered. For each sample, productive Simpson clonality was calculated as the square root of Simpson's diversity index across productive rearrangements. Sourced from immuneACCESS, this table was stored by TCRdb with only in-frame sequences that have V and J called. A share of the clones is absent; for the studies checked, an unresolved V gene accounts for under half, and the remainder has no known explanation. V and J calls and clone size follow that table, whereas D and trimming were derived from the DNA. A total of about 260,000 clones appear in this sample, about 83% of them only once. Over 2% of the sample is in the top ten clones.

CDR3 length: 12 amino acids, cysteine to phenylalanine. Only the CDR3 region is kept as DNA, spanning 36 bases read in frame from base 1. Clipping removes 6 bases from V and 8 bases from J, with 3 as the unmatched junction base count. For CDR1 and CDR2, the germline V gene lists MNHEY and SVGEGT. The V gene is TRBV6-2 or TRBV6-3 and the J gene is TRBJ2-4; 8 central nucleotides agree with TRBD1. The source is a woman in her fifties or sixties who had recovered from COVID-19. Sequenced material: PBMCs or T cells enriched from blood (not recorded which). The CDR3 reads as follows: CASSNRGDIQYF. The DNA sequence is TGTGCCAGCAGCAACAGGGGGGACATTCAGTACTTC.